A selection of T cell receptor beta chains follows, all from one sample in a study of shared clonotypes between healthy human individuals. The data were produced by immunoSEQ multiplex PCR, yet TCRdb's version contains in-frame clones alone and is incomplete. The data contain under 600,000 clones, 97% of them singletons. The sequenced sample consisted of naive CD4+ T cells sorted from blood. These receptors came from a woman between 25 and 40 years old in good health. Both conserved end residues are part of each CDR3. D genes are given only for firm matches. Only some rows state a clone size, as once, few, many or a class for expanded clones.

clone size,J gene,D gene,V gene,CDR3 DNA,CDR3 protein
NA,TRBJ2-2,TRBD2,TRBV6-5,TGTGCCAGCAGAGGACTAGCGGTGAACACCGGGGAGCTGTTTTTT,CASRGLAVNTGELFF
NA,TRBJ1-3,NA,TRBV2,TGTGCCAGTACCGGGCTCACTGGAAACACCATATATTTT,CASTGLTGNTIYF
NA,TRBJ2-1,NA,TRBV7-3,TGTGCCAGCAGCTTATATGGCTCCTCCTACAATGAGCAGTTCTTC,CASSLYGSSYNEQFF
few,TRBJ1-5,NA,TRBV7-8,TGTGCCAGCAGCTCAGGGCGGGATCAGCCCCAGCATTTT,CASSSGRDQPQHF
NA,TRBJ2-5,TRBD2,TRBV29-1,TGCAGCGTTGGGATTAGCGGGAGTGGTTCAGAGACCCAGTACTTC,CSVGISGSGSETQYF
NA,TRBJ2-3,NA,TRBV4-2,TGTGCCAGCAGCCACCACACAGATACGCAGTATTTT,CASSHHTDTQYF
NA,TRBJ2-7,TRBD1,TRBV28,TGTGCCAGCCAGGGGGTGACCTACGAGCAGTACTTC,CASQGVTYEQYF
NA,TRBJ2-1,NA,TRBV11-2,TGTGCCAGCAATCGGGATCTATACAATGAGCAGTTCTTC,CASNRDLYNEQFF
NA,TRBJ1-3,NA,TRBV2,TGTGCCAGCAGTGCCGGCGTAGGAGACTCTGGAAACACCATATATTTT,CASSAGVGDSGNTIYF
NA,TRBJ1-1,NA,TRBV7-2,TGTGCCAGCAGTCTCGTAGGGGCCTTGAACACTGAAGCTTTCTTT,CASSLVGALNTEAFF
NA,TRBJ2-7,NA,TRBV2,TGTGCCAGCAGTGAAGCGCAGGCAGTCTCCTCCTACGAGCAGTACTTC,CASSEAQAVSSYEQYF